This T cell receptor beta chain appears in the sequencing data of a study of beta chain features in type 1 diabetes. The sequenced template was cDNA made from the entire isolated RNA. Data came from immunoSEQ multiplex PCR; TCRdb stores just in-frame clones and leaves some out. The repertoire holds under 550,000 clones, with roughly 11% as singletons. Study outcomes and limitations: PCR might show a preference for shorter templates, equally across patients and controls. Type 1 diabetes patients had TCRB CDR3s that were shorter (moderately but significantly so) in all four CD4+ subsets.

CDR3 length: 13 residues. CDR1 and CDR2 from the germline V gene are GTSNPN and SVGIG (reference sequence). V was cut by 4 bases and J by 6 bases, with 13 bases left in between. This clone was seen many times. The antigen remains undetermined. The chain is built from TRBV30 and TRBJ2-1; no firm D call. The receptor was isolated from a woman aged 18 to 35 in good health. What was sequenced was naive CD4+ T cells from blood. The CDR3 nucleotides read TGTGCCTGGAATTTTAAACTCGGCAATGAGCAGTTCTTC. As protein: CAWNFKLGNEQFF.